Given below is one T cell receptor (beta chain) in context. This sample was taken from a study of blood T cell repertoires in COVID-19. Study context: Donors in the United States, Italy and Spain gave samples during acute or convalescent COVID-19.

The method was immunoSEQ multiplex PCR; TCRdb's version includes in-frame clones alone and lacks a portion of them. The data hold 200,000 to 300,000 clones, with approximately 80% observed a single time. Germline V gene data show CDR1 as MNHNY and CDR2 as SVGAGI (reference sequence). V lost 6 bases, J lost 2 bases, and 16 bases lay in between. The CDR3 runs 15 residues. V and J are TRBV6-6 and TRBJ1-1; possibly TRBD1 for D (5 bases). The specimen was peripheral blood. The origin of this receptor is a middle-aged man who had recovered from COVID-19. DNA of the CDR3: TGTGCCAGCAGACAAGCGGGACGGTATAACACTGAAGCTTTCTTT. It specifies CASRQAGRYNTEAFF.